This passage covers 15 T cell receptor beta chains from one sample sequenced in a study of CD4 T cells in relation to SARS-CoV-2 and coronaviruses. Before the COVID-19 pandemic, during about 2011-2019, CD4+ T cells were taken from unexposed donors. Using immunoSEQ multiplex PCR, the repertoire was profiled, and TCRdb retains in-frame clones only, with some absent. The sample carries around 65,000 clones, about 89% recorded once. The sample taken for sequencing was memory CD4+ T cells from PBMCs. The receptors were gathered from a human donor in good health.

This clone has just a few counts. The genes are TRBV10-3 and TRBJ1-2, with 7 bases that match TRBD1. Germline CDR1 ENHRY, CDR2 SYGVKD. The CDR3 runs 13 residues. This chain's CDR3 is CAIQGWGTYGYTF. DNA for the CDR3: TGTGCTATACAGGGGTGGGGTACCTATGGCTACACCTTC.

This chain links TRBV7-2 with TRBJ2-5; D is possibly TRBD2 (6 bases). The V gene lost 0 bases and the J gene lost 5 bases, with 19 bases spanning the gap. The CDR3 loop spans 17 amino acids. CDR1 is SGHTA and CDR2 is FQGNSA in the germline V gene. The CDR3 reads CASSLAAFLGAGETQYF. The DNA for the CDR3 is TGTGCCAGCAGCTTAGCGGCGTTTTTAGGGGCGGGGGAGACCCAGTACTTC.

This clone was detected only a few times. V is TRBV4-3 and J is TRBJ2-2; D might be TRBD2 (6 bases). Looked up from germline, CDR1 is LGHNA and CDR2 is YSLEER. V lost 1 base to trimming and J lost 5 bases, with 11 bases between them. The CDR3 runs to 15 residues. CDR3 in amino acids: CASSQGLDKTGELFF. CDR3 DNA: TGCGCCAGCAGCCAAGGACTAGATAAGACCGGGGAGCTGTTTTTT.

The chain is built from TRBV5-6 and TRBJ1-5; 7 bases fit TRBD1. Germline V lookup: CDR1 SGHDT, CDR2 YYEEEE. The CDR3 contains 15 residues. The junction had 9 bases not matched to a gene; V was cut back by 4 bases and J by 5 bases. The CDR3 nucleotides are TGTGCCAGCAGCCTCCGGGGACAGCACTATCAGCCCCAGCATTTT. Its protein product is CASSLRGQHYQPQHF.

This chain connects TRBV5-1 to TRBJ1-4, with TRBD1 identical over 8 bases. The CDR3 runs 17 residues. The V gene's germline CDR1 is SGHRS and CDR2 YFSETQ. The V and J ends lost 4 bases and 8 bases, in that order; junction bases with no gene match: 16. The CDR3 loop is CASSDVPGQEQGEKLFF. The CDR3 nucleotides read TGCGCCAGCAGCGATGTCCCGGGACAGGAACAAGGGGAAAAACTGTTTTTT.

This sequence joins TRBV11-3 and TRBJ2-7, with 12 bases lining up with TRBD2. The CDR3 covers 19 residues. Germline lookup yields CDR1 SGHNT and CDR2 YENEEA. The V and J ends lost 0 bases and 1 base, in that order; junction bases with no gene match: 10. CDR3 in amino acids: CASSLDAPLTSGSSYEQYF. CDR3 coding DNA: TGTGCCAGCAGCTTAGATGCCCCCCTGACTAGCGGGAGTTCCTACGAGCAGTACTTC.

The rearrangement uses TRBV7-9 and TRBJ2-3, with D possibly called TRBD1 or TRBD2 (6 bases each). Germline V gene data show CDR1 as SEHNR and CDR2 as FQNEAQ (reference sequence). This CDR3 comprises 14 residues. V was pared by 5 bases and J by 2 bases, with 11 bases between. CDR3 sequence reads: CASSRGGITDTQYF. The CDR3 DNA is TGTGCCAGCAGCCGAGGGGGGATCACAGATACGCAGTATTTT.

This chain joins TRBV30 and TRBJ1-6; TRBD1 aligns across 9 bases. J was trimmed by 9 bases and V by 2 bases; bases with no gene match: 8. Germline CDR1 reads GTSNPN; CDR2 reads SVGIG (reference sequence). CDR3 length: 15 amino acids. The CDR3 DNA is TGTGCCTGGAGTCTACTGGGGACAGGGATTTCACCCCTCCACTTT. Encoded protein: CAWSLLGTGISPLHF.

The CDR3 spells CAWSVRDRGLNEQFF. The CDR3 coding sequence is TGTGCCTGGAGTGTACGGGACAGGGGGCTCAATGAGCAGTTCTTC. The genes are TRBV30 and TRBJ2-1; 12 bases match TRBD1. This CDR3 is 15 amino acids long. Losses at the gene ends were 0 bases for V and 6 bases for J; bases not matched to a gene: 3. Germline values: CDR1 GTSNPN, CDR2 SVGIG (reference sequence). Variable domain in full (rest from reference TRBV30 and TRBJ2-1): SQTIHQWPATLVQPVGSPLSLECTVEGTSNPNLYWYRQAAGRGLQLLFYSVGIGQISSEVPQNLSASRPQDRQFILSSKKLLLSDSGFYLCAWSVRDRGLNEQFFGPGTRLTVL.

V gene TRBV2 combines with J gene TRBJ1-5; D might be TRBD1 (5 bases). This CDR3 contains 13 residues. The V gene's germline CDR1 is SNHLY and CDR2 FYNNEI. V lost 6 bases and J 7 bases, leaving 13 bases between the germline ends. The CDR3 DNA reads TGTGCCAGCAGCCGGGAGGGGAGGCAGCCCCAGCATTTT. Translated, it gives CASSREGRQPQHF.

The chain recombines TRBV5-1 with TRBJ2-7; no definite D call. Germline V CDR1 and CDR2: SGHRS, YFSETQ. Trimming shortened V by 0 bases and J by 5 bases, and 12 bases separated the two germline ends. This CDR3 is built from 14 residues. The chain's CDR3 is CASSLDNFNDEQYF. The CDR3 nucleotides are TGCGCCAGCAGCTTGGACAACTTCAACGACGAGCAGTACTTC.

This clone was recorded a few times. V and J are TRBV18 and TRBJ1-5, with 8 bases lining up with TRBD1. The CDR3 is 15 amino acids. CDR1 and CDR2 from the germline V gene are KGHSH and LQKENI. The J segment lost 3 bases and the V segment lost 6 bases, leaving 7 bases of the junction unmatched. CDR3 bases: TGTGCCAGCTCCCCAACACAGGGGGACAATCAGCCCCAGCATTTT. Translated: CASSPTQGDNQPQHF.

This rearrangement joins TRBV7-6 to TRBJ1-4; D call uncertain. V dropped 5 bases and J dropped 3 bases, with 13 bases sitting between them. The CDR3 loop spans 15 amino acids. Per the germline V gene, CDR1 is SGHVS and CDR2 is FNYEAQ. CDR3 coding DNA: TGTGCCAGCAGCCTCTTGAGGGAGTCTAATGAAAAACTGTTTTTT. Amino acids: CASSLLRESNEKLFF.

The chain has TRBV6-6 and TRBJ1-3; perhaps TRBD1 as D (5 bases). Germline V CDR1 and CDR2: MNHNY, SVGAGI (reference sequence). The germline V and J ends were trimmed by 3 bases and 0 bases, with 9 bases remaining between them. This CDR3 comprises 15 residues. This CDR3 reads CASSYGGISGNTIYF. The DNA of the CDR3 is TGTGCCAGCAGTTATGGGGGGATCTCTGGAAACACCATATATTTT.

CDR3 sequence reads: CASSSSNAGQRTPNTEAFF. The CDR3 bases are TGCGCCAGCAGCAGCTCCAACGCTGGACAGAGAACCCCGAACACTGAAGCTTTCTTT. The rearrangement joins TRBV5-1 to TRBJ1-1; TRBD1 is a possible D gene (6 bases). Germline V gene sequence: CDR1 SGHRS, CDR2 YFSETQ. This CDR3 comprises 19 residues. Trimming shortened V by 4 bases and J by 1 base, and 26 bases separated the two germline ends.